These T cell receptor beta chains were read from a single sample in a study of blood T cell repertoires in COVID-19. This table comes from immunoSEQ multiplex PCR, and its TCRdb copy is limited to in-frame clones, with some not included. There are more than 250,000 clones in the sample; 89% occur only once, and under 8% lies in the top ten. The sequenced material came from peripheral blood. The receptors here all came from a man in his late teens or twenties who had recovered from COVID-19. Both conserved end residues are part of each CDR3. Each record gives: V gene, D gene, clone size, J gene, CDR3 protein, CDR3 DNA. D genes are given only for firm matches. Clone size is shown for a subset of rows, as once, few, many or a class of expanded clone.

v_gene: TRBV5-1; d_gene: TRBD1; abundance: NA; j_gene: TRBJ1-1; CDR3aa: CASSLETGGTEAFF; CDR3nt: TGCGCCAGCAGCTTGGAAACAGGGGGCACTGAAGCTTTCTTT
v_gene: TRBV6-5; d_gene: TRBD1; abundance: NA; j_gene: TRBJ1-2; CDR3aa: CASSPRDRDYGYTF; CDR3nt: TGTGCCAGCAGCCCCCGGGACAGGGACTATGGCTACACCTTC
v_gene: TRBV3-1/TRBV3-2; d_gene: TRBD2; abundance: NA; j_gene: TRBJ2-1; CDR3aa: CASSLPRSSGRALQLGEQFF; CDR3nt: TGTGCCAGCAGCCTCCCTCGGTCTAGCGGGAGGGCTCTACAATTGGGTGAGCAGTTCTTC
v_gene: TRBV19; d_gene: TRBD2; abundance: NA; j_gene: TRBJ2-1; CDR3aa: CASTPPLAGARPVF; CDR3nt: TGTGCCAGTACCCCACCACTAGCGGGAGCCCGCCCGGTCTTC
v_gene: TRBV21-1; d_gene: NA; abundance: NA; j_gene: TRBJ2-7; CDR3aa: CASSAKYRGLALISYEQYF; CDR3nt: TGTGCCAGCAGCGCGAAATACAGGGGACTAGCCCTTATCTCCTACGAGCAGTACTTC
v_gene: TRBV10-2; d_gene: NA; abundance: NA; j_gene: TRBJ2-1; CDR3aa: CASSVNYNEQFF; CDR3nt: TGCGCCAGCAGTGTTAATTACAATGAGCAGTTCTTC
v_gene: TRBV18; d_gene: TRBD1; abundance: NA; j_gene: TRBJ2-5; CDR3aa: CASSPWDRGVIMETQYF; CDR3nt: TGTGCCAGCTCACCGTGGGACAGGGGGGTGATTATGGAGACCCAGTACTTC
v_gene: TRBV27; d_gene: TRBD2; abundance: NA; j_gene: TRBJ2-7; CDR3aa: CASSFGLAGLYEQYF; CDR3nt: TGTGCCAGCAGTTTCGGACTAGCGGGACTCTACGAGCAGTACTTC
v_gene: TRBV28; d_gene: TRBD1; abundance: NA; j_gene: TRBJ1-1; CDR3aa: CASRNTGGRSTEAFF; CDR3nt: TGTGCCAGCAGGAATACAGGGGGACGGAGCACTGAAGCTTTCTTT
v_gene: TRBV4-1; d_gene: NA; abundance: NA; j_gene: TRBJ2-7; CDR3aa: CASSQISGSYEQYF; CDR3nt: TGCGCCAGCAGCCAAATTAGCGGCTCCTACGAGCAGTACTTC
v_gene: TRBV6-2/TRBV6-3; d_gene: NA; abundance: NA; j_gene: TRBJ1-6; CDR3aa: CASTPWGRNSPLHF; CDR3nt: TGTGCCAGCACCCCCTGGGGGCGGAATTCACCCCTCCACTTT
v_gene: TRBV15; d_gene: TRBD1; abundance: NA; j_gene: TRBJ2-5; CDR3aa: CATSARTGQETQYF; CDR3nt: TGTGCCACCAGCGCCCGGACAGGTCAAGAGACCCAGTACTTC
v_gene: TRBV3-1/TRBV3-2; d_gene: NA; abundance: NA; j_gene: TRBJ2-7; CDR3aa: CASSSQFSLGVEQYF; CDR3nt: TGTGCCAGCAGTTCACAGTTCTCGCTGGGTGTCGAGCAGTACTTC
v_gene: TRBV5-6; d_gene: TRBD1; abundance: NA; j_gene: TRBJ1-2; CDR3aa: CASSTDRGQGYGYTF; CDR3nt: TGTGCCAGCAGCACAGACAGGGGGCAGGGCTATGGCTACACCTTC
v_gene: TRBV7-9; d_gene: NA; abundance: NA; j_gene: TRBJ1-3; CDR3aa: CASSSPDRLNTIYF; CDR3nt: TGTGCCAGCAGCTCGCCTGACAGGCTTAACACCATATATTTT
v_gene: TRBV9; d_gene: NA; abundance: NA; j_gene: TRBJ1-2; CDR3aa: CASSVWQGSMDYGYTF; CDR3nt: TGTGCCAGCAGCGTTTGGCAGGGCTCGATGGACTATGGCTACACCTTC
v_gene: TRBV5-1; d_gene: TRBD1; abundance: NA; j_gene: TRBJ2-7; CDR3aa: CASSYTDRVYEQYF; CDR3nt: TGCGCCAGCAGCTACACGGACAGGGTCTACGAGCAGTACTTC
v_gene: TRBV6-1; d_gene: NA; abundance: NA; j_gene: TRBJ1-3; CDR3aa: CASREGGSGNTIYF; CDR3nt: TGTGCCAGCAGGGAAGGAGGGTCTGGAAACACCATATATTTT
v_gene: TRBV9; d_gene: NA; abundance: NA; j_gene: TRBJ1-6; CDR3aa: CASSVASSGVDSPLHF; CDR3nt: TGTGCCAGCAGCGTAGCTTCGTCCGGGGTGGATTCACCCCTCCACTTT
v_gene: TRBV10-1; d_gene: TRBD2; abundance: NA; j_gene: TRBJ2-1; CDR3aa: CASSERTSTGNEQFF; CDR3nt: TGCGCCAGCAGTGAACGGACTAGCACCGGGAATGAGCAGTTCTTC
v_gene: TRBV30; d_gene: TRBD2; abundance: NA; j_gene: TRBJ2-7; CDR3aa: CAWRAGTINYEQYF; CDR3nt: TGTGCCTGGAGGGCCGGGACTATTAACTACGAGCAGTACTTC
v_gene: TRBV7-2; d_gene: TRBD1; abundance: once; j_gene: TRBJ2-2; CDR3aa: CASSYRDRGTGELFF; CDR3nt: TGTGCCAGCAGCTACCGGGACAGGGGCACCGGGGAGCTGTTTTTT
v_gene: TRBV7-9; d_gene: TRBD1; abundance: NA; j_gene: TRBJ2-7; CDR3aa: CASTWTGGEQYF; CDR3nt: TGTGCCAGCACCTGGACAGGGGGCGAGCAGTACTTC
v_gene: TRBV6-1; d_gene: NA; abundance: NA; j_gene: TRBJ1-2; CDR3aa: CASSDYTGYYGYTF; CDR3nt: TGTGCCAGCAGTGATTATACAGGATACTATGGCTACACCTTC
v_gene: TRBV7-8; d_gene: TRBD2; abundance: NA; j_gene: TRBJ2-7; CDR3aa: CASSGYGTGGYEQYF; CDR3nt: TGTGCCAGCAGCGGCTACGGGACGGGGGGTTACGAGCAGTACTTC
v_gene: TRBV19; d_gene: NA; abundance: once; j_gene: TRBJ1-2; CDR3aa: CASSINSGAWGYTF; CDR3nt: TGTGCCAGTAGTATTAATTCCGGTGCATGGGGCTACACCTTC
v_gene: TRBV7-9; d_gene: NA; abundance: NA; j_gene: TRBJ1-2; CDR3aa: CASSYGQYLTGGYTF; CDR3nt: TGTGCCAGCAGTTACGGCCAGTACCTAACGGGGGGCTACACCTTC
v_gene: TRBV7-9; d_gene: TRBD1; abundance: NA; j_gene: TRBJ2-7; CDR3aa: CASSLQGARSYEQYF; CDR3nt: TGTGCCAGCAGCTTACAGGGGGCAAGATCCTACGAGCAGTACTTC
v_gene: TRBV6-5; d_gene: NA; abundance: NA; j_gene: TRBJ2-7; CDR3aa: CASSWTEGYEQYF; CDR3nt: TGTGCCAGCAGTTGGACTGAGGGCTACGAGCAGTACTTC
v_gene: TRBV2; d_gene: TRBD2; abundance: NA; j_gene: TRBJ2-5; CDR3aa: CASSEGKASGGSQQETQYF; CDR3nt: TGTGCCAGCAGTGAAGGGAAGGCTAGCGGGGGGTCACAGCAAGAGACCCAGTACTTC
v_gene: TRBV7-9; d_gene: TRBD2; abundance: NA; j_gene: TRBJ2-1; CDR3aa: CASSLRLAGGVDEQFF; CDR3nt: TGTGCCAGCAGCTTACGGCTAGCGGGAGGGGTGGATGAGCAGTTCTTC
v_gene: TRBV6-6; d_gene: TRBD2; abundance: NA; j_gene: TRBJ2-7; CDR3aa: CASTLAGGYEQYF; CDR3nt: TGTGCCAGCACTCTAGCGGGAGGCTACGAGCAGTACTTC
v_gene: TRBV7-9; d_gene: TRBD1; abundance: few; j_gene: TRBJ1-5; CDR3aa: CASSLGTGNQPQHF; CDR3nt: TGTGCCAGCAGCCTAGGGACAGGGAATCAGCCCCAGCATTTT
v_gene: TRBV14; d_gene: TRBD1; abundance: NA; j_gene: TRBJ1-4; CDR3aa: CASSHKDRGYEKLFF; CDR3nt: TGTGCCAGCAGCCATAAGGACAGGGGGTATGAAAAACTGTTTTTT
v_gene: TRBV5-1; d_gene: TRBD1; abundance: once; j_gene: TRBJ1-1; CDR3aa: CASSIRQGRGTEAFF; CDR3nt: TGCGCCAGCAGCATAAGACAGGGTCGAGGCACTGAAGCTTTCTTT
v_gene: TRBV3-1/TRBV3-2; d_gene: NA; abundance: NA; j_gene: TRBJ2-5; CDR3aa: CASSLAVAQYF; CDR3nt: TGTGCCAGCAGCCTAGCGGTGGCCCAGTACTTC
v_gene: TRBV4-1; d_gene: TRBD2; abundance: NA; j_gene: TRBJ2-1; CDR3aa: CASSPQGLAGGNEQFF; CDR3nt: TGCGCCAGCAGCCCGCAGGGACTAGCGGGAGGAAATGAGCAGTTCTTC
v_gene: TRBV9; d_gene: NA; abundance: NA; j_gene: TRBJ1-2; CDR3aa: CASSLQGANYGYTF; CDR3nt: TGTGCCAGCAGCTTACAGGGTGCTAACTATGGCTACACCTTC
v_gene: TRBV6-5; d_gene: NA; abundance: NA; j_gene: TRBJ2-3; CDR3aa: CASSYSGDFNTDTQYF; CDR3nt: TGTGCCAGCAGTTACTCTGGGGACTTCAACACAGATACGCAGTATTTT
v_gene: TRBV19; d_gene: TRBD2; abundance: NA; j_gene: TRBJ2-2; CDR3aa: CASSMALAGGTGELFF; CDR3nt: TGTGCCAGTAGTATGGCCCTAGCGGGAGGTACCGGGGAGCTGTTTTTT
v_gene: TRBV4-2; d_gene: NA; abundance: NA; j_gene: TRBJ2-7; CDR3aa: CASSQERPDTLSWSYEQYF; CDR3nt: TGTGCCAGCAGCCAAGAACGACCGGACACCCTAAGTTGGTCCTACGAGCAGTACTTC
v_gene: TRBV9; d_gene: NA; abundance: NA; j_gene: TRBJ2-7; CDR3aa: CASSVDSSAYEQYF; CDR3nt: TGTGCCAGCAGCGTGGACAGCTCCGCATACGAGCAGTACTTC
v_gene: TRBV20-1; d_gene: TRBD2; abundance: NA; j_gene: TRBJ2-1; CDR3aa: CSASKASGRNHEQFF; CDR3nt: TGCAGTGCTAGTAAGGCTAGCGGGAGGAACCATGAGCAGTTCTTC
v_gene: TRBV27; d_gene: TRBD1; abundance: once; j_gene: TRBJ1-4; CDR3aa: CASSLSGQWNEKLFF; CDR3nt: TGTGCCAGCAGTCTATCGGGACAGTGGAATGAAAAACTGTTTTTT
v_gene: TRBV29-1; d_gene: NA; abundance: NA; j_gene: TRBJ2-1; CDR3aa: CSVGWAAGNEQFF; CDR3nt: TGCAGCGTTGGTTGGGCGGCGGGGAATGAGCAGTTCTTC
v_gene: TRBV12-5; d_gene: TRBD1; abundance: NA; j_gene: TRBJ1-2; CDR3aa: CASLLWDRQNYGYTF; CDR3nt: TGTGCTAGCCTTCTTTGGGACAGGCAAAACTATGGCTACACCTTC
v_gene: TRBV7-9; d_gene: NA; abundance: NA; j_gene: TRBJ2-1; CDR3aa: CASSLMSSNEQFF; CDR3nt: TGTGCCAGCAGCTTAATGTCCTCCAATGAGCAGTTCTTC
v_gene: TRBV6-2/TRBV6-3; d_gene: TRBD2; abundance: NA; j_gene: TRBJ2-1; CDR3aa: CASSQAPTWTSGTGEQFF; CDR3nt: TGTGCCAGCAGCCAAGCCCCGACGTGGACTAGCGGGACCGGTGAGCAGTTCTTC